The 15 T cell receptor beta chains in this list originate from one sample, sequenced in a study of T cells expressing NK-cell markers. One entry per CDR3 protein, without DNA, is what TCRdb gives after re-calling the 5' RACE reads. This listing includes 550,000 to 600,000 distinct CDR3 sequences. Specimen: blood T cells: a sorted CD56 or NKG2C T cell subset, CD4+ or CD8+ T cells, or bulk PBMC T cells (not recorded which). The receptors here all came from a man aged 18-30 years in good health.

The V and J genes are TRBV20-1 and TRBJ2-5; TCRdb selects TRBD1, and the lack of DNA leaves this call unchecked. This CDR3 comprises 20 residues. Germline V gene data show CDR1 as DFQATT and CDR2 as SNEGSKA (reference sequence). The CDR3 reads CSARTFAGQPTPASQETQYF.

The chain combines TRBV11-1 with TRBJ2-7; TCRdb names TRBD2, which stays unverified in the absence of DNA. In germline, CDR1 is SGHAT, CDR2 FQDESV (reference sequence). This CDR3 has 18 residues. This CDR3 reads CASSLVGLAGGPSYEQYF. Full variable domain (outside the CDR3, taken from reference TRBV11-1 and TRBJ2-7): EAEVAQSPRYKITEKSQAVAFWCDPISGHATLYWYRQILGQGPELLVQFQDESVVDDSQLPKDRFSAERLKGVDSTLKIQPAELGDSAMYLCASSLVGLAGGPSYEQYFGPGTRLTVT.

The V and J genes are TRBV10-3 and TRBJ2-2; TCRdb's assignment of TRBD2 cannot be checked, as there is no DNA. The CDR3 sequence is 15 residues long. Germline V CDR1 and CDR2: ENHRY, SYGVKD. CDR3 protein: CAIRGLAVNTGELFF.

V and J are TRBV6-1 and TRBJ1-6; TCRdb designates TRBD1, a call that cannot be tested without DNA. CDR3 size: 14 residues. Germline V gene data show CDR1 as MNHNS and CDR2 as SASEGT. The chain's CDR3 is CASRIRDSYSPLHF.

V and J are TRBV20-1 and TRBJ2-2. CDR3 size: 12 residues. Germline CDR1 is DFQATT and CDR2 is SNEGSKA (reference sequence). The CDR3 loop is CSATGRIGELFF.

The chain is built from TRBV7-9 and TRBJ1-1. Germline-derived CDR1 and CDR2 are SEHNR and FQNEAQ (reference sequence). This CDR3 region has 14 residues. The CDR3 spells CASSSGAFDTEAFF.

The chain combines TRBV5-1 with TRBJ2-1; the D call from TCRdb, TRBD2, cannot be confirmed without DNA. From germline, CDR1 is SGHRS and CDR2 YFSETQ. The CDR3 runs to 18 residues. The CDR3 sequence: CASSLAVEREGLLGEQFF.

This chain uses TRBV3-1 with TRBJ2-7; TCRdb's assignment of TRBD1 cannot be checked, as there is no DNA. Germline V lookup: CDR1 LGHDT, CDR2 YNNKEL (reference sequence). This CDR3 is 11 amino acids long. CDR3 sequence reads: CASSQDRETHF.

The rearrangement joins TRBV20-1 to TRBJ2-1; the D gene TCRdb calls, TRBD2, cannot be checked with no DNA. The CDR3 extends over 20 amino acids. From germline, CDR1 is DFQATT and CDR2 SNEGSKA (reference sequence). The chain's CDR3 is CSARDRSGTSGRASIHEQFF.

CDR3 loop: CASSQRALAGNNEQFF. The V and J genes are TRBV12-3 or TRBV12-4 and TRBJ2-1; TCRdb gives TRBD2 as the D gene, but with no DNA this cannot be confirmed. This CDR3 region has 16 residues.

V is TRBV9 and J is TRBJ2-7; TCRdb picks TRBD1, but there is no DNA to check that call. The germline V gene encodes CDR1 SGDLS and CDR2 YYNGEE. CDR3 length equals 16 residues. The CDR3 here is CASSVGPDTSSYEQYF. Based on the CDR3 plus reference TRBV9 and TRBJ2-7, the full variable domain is DSGVTQTPKHLITATGQRVTLRCSPRSGDLSVYWYQQSLDQGLQFLIQYYNGEERAKGNILERFSAQQFPDLHSELNLSSLELGDSALYFCASSVGPDTSSYEQYFGPGTRLTVT.

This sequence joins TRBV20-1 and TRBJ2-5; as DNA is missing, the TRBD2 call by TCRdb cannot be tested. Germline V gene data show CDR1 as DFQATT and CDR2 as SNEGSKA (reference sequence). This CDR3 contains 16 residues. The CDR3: CSAPDGLAGVRETQYF.

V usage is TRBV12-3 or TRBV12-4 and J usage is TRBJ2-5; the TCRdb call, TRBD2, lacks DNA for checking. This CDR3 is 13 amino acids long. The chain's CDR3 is CASSLVGLVTQYF.

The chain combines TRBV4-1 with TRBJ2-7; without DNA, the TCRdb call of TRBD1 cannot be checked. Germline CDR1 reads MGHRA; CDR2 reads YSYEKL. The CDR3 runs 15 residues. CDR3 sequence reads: CASSSGTVGPYEQYF.

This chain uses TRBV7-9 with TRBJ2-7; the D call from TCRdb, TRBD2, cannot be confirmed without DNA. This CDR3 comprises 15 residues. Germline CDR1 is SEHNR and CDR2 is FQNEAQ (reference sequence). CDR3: CASSGLAEGTYEQYF.